The clone carrying this T cell receptor (beta chain) occurred once. Its specificity is unknown. A multiplex PCR was run with 60 Vbeta primers and 13 Jbeta primers. Authors' methods: The authors later counted 65 million to 90 million unique TCR beta chains, roughly 10 million of them shared. The protocol was immunoSEQ multiplex PCR, while the TCRdb copy is restricted to in-frame clones and leaves out a portion. V and J calls and clone size are given by that table; D and trimming were obtained from the DNA. The sample carries under 200,000 clones, 79% recorded once. The V end was cut by 2 bases, the J end by 7 bases, with 18 bases between. Germline V gene sequence: CDR1 SGHDT, CDR2 YYEEEE. This CDR3 spans 16 amino acids. The data originate from a study of cytomegalovirus exposure and HLA in healthy donors. Study-level findings and limits: A further, later analysis showed that HLA-associated TCR beta chains (compared with equally common others) were more clonally expanded.

The rearrangement uses TRBV5-6 and TRBJ2-2, with D possibly matching TRBD1 (5 bases). Sample: PBMCs. The origin of this receptor is a middle-aged woman in good health and CMV-seronegative. Here the CDR3 reads CASSLGHLSMVGELFF. In DNA, the CDR3 is TGTGCCAGCAGCTTAGGACACCTTAGCATGGTCGGGGAGCTGTTTTTT.